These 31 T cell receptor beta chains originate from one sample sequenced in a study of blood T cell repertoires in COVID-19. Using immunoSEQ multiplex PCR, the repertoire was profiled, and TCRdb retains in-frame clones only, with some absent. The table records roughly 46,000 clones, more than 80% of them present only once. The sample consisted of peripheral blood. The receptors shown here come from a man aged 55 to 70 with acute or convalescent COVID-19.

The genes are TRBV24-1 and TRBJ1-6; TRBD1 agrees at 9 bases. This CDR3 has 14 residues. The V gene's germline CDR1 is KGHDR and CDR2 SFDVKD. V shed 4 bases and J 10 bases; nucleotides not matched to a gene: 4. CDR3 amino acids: CATSEDRGGSPLHF. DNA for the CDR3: TGTGCCACCAGTGAGGACAGGGGAGGATCACCCCTCCACTTT.

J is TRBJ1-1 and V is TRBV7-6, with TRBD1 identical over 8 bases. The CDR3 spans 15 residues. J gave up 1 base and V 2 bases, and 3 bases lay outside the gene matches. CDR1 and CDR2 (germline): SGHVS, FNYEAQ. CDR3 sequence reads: CASSLRDRGNTEAFF. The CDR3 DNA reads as TGTGCCAGCAGCTTACGCGACAGGGGGAACACTGAAGCTTTCTTT.

This chain's CDR3 is CASSLRQGTTEAFF. The CDR3 bases are TGTGCCAGCAGCCTAAGACAGGGAACCACTGAAGCTTTCTTT. This chain uses TRBV7-3 with TRBJ1-1; 7 bases match TRBD1. This CDR3 region has 14 residues. Germline V gives CDR1 SGHTA, CDR2 FQGTGA. V shed 5 bases and J 4 bases; nucleotides not matched to a gene: 7. The full variable domain, completed using reference TRBV7-3 and TRBJ1-1, is GAGVSQTPSNKVTEKGKYVELRCDPISGHTALYWYRQSLGQGPEFLIYFQGTGAADDSGLPNDRFFAVRPEGSVSTLKIQRTERGDSAVYLCASSLRQGTTEAFFGQGTRLTVV.

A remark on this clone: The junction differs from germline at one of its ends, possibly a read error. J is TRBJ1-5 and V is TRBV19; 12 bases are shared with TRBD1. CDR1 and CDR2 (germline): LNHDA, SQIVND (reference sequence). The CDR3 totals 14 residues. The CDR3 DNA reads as TGTGCCAGCGCCGGGACAGGGGGCAATCAGCCCCAGAATTTT. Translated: CASAGTGGNQPQNF. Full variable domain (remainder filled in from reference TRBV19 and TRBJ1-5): DGGITQSPKYLFRKEGQNVTLSCEQNLNHDAMYWYRQDPGQGLRLIYYSQIVNDFQKGDIAEGYSVSREKKESFPLTVTSAQKNPTAFYLCASAGTGGNQPQNFGDGTRLSIL.

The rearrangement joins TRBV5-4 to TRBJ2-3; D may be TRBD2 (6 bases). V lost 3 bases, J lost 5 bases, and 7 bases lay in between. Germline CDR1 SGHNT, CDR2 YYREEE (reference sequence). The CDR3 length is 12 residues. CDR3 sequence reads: CASSWGVDTQYF. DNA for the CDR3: TGTGCCAGCAGCTGGGGGGTAGATACGCAGTATTTT. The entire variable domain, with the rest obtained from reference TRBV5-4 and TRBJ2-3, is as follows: ETGVTQSPTHLIKTRGQQVTLRCSSQSGHNTVSWYQQALGQGPQFIFQYYREEENGRGNFPPRFSGLQFPNYSSELNVNALELDDSALYLCASSWGVDTQYFGPGTRLTVL.

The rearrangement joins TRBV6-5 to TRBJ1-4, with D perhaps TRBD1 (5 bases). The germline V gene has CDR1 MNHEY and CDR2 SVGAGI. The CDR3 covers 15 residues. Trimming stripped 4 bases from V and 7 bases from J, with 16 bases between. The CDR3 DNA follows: TGTGCCAGCAGTTCAACTCTCACTCAGGGTGAAAAACTGTTTTTT. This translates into CASSSTLTQGEKLFF.

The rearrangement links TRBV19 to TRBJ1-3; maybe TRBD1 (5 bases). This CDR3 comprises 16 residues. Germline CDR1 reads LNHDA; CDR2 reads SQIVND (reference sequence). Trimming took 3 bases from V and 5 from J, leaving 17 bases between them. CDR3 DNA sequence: TGTGCCAGTAGTATGGGGGGTCAGGCTGGTCGAAACACCATATATTTT. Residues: CASSMGGQAGRNTIYF.

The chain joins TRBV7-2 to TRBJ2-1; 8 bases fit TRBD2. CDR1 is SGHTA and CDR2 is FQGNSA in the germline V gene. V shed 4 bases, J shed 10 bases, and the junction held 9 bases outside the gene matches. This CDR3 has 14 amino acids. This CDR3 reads CASSSREGGREQFF. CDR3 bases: TGTGCCAGCAGCTCCCGGGAGGGGGGCCGGGAGCAGTTCTTC.

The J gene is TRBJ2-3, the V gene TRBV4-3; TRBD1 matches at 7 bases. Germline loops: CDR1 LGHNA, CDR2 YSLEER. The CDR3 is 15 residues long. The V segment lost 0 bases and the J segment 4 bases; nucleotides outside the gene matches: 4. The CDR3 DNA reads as TGCGCCAGCAGCCAAGATCCCCAGGGGGCAGATACGCAGTATTTT. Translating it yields CASSQDPQGADTQYF.

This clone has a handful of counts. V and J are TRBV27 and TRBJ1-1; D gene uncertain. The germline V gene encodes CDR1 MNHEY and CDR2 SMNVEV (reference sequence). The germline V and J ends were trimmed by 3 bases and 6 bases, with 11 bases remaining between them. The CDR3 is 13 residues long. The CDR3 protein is CASSFRGMAEAFF. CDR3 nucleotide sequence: TGTGCCAGCAGTTTCCGGGGTATGGCTGAAGCTTTCTTT.

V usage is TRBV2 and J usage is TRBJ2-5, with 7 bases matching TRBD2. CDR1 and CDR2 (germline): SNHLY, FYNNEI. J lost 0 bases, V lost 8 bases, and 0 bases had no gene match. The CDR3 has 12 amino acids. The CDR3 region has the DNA TGTGCCAGCGGGGGGGACCAAGAGACCCAGTACTTC. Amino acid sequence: CASGGDQETQYF.

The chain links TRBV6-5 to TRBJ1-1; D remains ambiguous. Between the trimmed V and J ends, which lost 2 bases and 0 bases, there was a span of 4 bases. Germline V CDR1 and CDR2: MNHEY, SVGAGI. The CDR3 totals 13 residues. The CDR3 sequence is CASSYAVNTEAFF. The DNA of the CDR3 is TGTGCCAGCAGTTACGCAGTGAACACTGAAGCTTTCTTT.

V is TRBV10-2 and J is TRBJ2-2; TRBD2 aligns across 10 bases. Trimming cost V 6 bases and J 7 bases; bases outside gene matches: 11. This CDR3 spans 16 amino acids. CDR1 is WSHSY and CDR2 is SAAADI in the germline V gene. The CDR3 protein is CASSPGVAGGYGELFF. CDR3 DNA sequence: TGCGCCAGCAGCCCCGGGGTAGCGGGGGGTTACGGGGAGCTGTTTTTT.

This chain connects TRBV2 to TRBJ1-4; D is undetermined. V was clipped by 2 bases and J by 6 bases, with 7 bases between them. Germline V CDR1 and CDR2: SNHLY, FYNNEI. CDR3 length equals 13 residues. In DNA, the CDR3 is TGTGCCAGCAGTGAATCTCCGGATGAAAAACTGTTTTTT. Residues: CASSESPDEKLFF.

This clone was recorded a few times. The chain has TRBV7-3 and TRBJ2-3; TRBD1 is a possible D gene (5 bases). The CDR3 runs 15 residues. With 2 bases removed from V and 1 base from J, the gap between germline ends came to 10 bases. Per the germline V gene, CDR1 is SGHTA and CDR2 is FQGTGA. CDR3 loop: CASSLQGSGTDTQYF. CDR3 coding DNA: TGTGCCAGCAGCTTACAGGGATCCGGCACAGATACGCAGTATTTT.

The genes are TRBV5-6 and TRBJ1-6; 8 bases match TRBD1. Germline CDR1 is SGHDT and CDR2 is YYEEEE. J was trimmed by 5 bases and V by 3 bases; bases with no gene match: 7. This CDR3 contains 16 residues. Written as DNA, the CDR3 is TGTGCCAGCAGCTCATCCGGGACAGGAGATAATTCACCCCTCCACTTT. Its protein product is CASSSSGTGDNSPLHF. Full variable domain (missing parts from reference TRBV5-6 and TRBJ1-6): DAGVTQSPTHLIKTRGQQVTLRCSPKSGHDTVSWYQQALGQGPQFIFQYYEEEERQRGNFPDRFSGHQFPNYSSELNVNALLLGDSALYLCASSSSGTGDNSPLHFGNGTRLTVT.

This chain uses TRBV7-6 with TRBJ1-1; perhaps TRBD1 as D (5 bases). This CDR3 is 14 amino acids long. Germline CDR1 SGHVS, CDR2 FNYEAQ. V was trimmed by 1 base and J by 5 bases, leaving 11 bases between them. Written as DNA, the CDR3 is TGTGCCAGCAGCTTAGACCTCAGGGATACTGAAGCTTTCTTT. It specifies CASSLDLRDTEAFF. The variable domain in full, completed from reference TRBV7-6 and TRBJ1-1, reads GAGVSQSPRYKVTKRGQDVALRCDPISGHVSLYWYRQALGQGPEFLTYFNYEAQQDKSGLPNDRFSAERPEGSISTLTIQRTEQRDSAMYRCASSLDLRDTEAFFGQGTRLTVV.

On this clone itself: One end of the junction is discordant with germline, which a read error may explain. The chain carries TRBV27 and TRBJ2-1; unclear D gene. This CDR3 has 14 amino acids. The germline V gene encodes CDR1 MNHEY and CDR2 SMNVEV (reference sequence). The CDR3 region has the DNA TGTGCCAGCAGTTTTACGTACTCCAACAATGAGCAGTTCTTC. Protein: CASSFTYSNNEQFF.

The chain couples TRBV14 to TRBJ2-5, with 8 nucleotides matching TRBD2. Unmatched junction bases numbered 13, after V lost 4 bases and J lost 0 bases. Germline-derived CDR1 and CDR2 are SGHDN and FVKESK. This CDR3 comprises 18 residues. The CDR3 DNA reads TGTGCCAGCAGCCTCCTAAGTAGCGGGGACGCGTACCAAGAGACCCAGTACTTC. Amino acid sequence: CASSLLSSGDAYQETQYF.

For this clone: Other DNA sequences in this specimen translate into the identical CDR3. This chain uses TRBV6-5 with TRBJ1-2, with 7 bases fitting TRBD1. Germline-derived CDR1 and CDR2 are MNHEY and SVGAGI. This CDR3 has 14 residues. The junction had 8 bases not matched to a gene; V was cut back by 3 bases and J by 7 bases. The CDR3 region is CASSYQGGSGGYTF. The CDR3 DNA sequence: TGTGCCAGCAGTTATCAGGGGGGAAGTGGTGGCTACACCTTC.

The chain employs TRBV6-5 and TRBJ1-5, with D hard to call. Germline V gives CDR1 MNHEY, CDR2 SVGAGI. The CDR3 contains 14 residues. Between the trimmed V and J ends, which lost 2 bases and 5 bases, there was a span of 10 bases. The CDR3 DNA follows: TGTGCCAGCAGTTACATCGGCGGGGATCAGCCCCAGCATTTT. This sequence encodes CASSYIGGDQPQHF.

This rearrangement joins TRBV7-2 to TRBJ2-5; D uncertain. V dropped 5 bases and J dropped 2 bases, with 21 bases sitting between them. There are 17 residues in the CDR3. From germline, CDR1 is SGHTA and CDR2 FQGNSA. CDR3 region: CASSPFPLHKRQETQYF. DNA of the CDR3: TGTGCCAGCAGCCCGTTCCCGCTGCACAAAAGACAAGAGACCCAGTACTTC.

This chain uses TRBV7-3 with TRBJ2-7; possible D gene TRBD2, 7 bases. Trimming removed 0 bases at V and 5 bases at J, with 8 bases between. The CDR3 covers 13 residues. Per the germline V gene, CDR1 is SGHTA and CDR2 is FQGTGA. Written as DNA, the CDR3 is TGTGCCAGCAGCTTAACAGGGGGGGACGAGCAGTACTTC. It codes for CASSLTGGDEQYF.

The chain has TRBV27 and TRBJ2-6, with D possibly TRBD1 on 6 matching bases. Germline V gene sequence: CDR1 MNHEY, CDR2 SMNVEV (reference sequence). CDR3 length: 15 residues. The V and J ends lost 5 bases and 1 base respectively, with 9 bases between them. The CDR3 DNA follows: TGTGCCAGCAGTATGGGGACATCTGGGGCCAACGTCCTGACTTTC. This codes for CASSMGTSGANVLTF.

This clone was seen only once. The CDR3 sequence is CASSLRDINSGNTIYF. The CDR3 DNA sequence: TGTGCCAGCAGCTTACGGGACATCAACTCTGGAAACACCATATATTTT. The chain has TRBV7-6 and TRBJ1-3; a possible D gene is TRBD1 (6 bases). Germline assignment: CDR1 SGHVS and CDR2 FNYEAQ. The CDR3 covers 16 residues. V was shortened by 2 bases and J by 0 bases, with 11 bases between the two germline ends.

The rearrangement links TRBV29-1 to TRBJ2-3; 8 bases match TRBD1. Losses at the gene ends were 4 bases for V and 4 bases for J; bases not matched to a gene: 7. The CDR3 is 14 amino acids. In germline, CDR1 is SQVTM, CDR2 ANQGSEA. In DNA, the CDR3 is TGCAGCGTTGCCGGGACAGGTGGAGCAGATACGCAGTATTTT. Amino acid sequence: CSVAGTGGADTQYF.

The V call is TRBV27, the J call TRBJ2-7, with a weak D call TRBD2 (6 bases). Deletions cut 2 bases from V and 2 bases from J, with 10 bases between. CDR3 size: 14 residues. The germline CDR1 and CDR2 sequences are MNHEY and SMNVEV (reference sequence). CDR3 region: CASSLRRGTYEQYF. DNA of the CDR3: TGTGCCAGCAGTTTAAGGCGGGGAACCTACGAGCAGTACTTC.

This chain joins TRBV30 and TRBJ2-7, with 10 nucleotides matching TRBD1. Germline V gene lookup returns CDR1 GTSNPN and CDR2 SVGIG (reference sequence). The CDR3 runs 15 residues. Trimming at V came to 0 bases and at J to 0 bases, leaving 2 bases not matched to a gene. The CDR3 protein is CAWSVGTGVSYEQYF. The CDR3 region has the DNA TGTGCCTGGAGTGTAGGGACAGGGGTCTCCTACGAGCAGTACTTC.

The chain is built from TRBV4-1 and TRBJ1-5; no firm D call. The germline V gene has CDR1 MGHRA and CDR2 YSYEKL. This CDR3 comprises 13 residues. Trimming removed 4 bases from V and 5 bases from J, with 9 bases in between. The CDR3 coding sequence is TGCGCCAGCAGCCGCGAACTTTATCAGCCCCAGCATTTT. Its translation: CASSRELYQPQHF.

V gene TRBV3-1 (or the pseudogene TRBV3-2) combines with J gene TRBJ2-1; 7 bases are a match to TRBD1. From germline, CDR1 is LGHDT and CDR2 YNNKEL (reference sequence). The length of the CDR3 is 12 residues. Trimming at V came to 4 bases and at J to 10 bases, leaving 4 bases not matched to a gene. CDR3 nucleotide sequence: TGTGCCAGCAGCCCGACAGGGAAGGAGCAGTTCTTC. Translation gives CASSPTGKEQFF.

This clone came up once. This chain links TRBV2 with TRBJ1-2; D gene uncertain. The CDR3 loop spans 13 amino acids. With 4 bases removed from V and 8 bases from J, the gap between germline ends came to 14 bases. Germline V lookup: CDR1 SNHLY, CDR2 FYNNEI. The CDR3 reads CASSGTPRRGYTF. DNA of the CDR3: TGTGCCAGCAGTGGGACTCCCCGGCGGGGCTACACCTTC.